A single sample gave rise to the 32 T cell receptor beta chains below, sequenced in a study of blood T cell repertoires in COVID-19. This table comes from immunoSEQ multiplex PCR, and its TCRdb copy is limited to in-frame clones, with some not included. The sample holds around 160,000 clones; around 81% are singletons and the top ten take around 3.1%. Specimen: peripheral blood. These receptors were obtained from a middle-aged woman with active or convalescent COVID-19.

The V and J genes are TRBV5-1 and TRBJ1-4, with 9 bases lining up with TRBD1. V shed 0 bases, J shed 7 bases, and the junction held 4 bases outside the gene matches. This CDR3 region has 15 residues. Germline CDR1 and CDR2: SGHRS and YFSETQ. The CDR3 spells CASSLEQGASEKLFF. In DNA form, the CDR3 reads TGCGCCAGCAGCTTGGAACAGGGGGCATCTGAAAAACTGTTTTTT.

This clone was observed at least ten times. This sequence joins TRBV9 and TRBJ2-7; 10 nucleotides align to TRBD1. This CDR3 has 15 residues. The germline V gene encodes CDR1 SGDLS and CDR2 YYNGEE. V was clipped by 3 bases and J by 5 bases; unmatched bases: 8. The CDR3 nucleotides read TGTGCCAGCAGCGGGACAGGGGGGCCCCTCCACGAGCAGTACTTC. This gives the protein CASSGTGGPLHEQYF.

The gene calls are TRBV9 and TRBJ1-4; D possibly corresponds to TRBD1 (5 bases). This CDR3 spans 16 amino acids. Germline V gene lookup returns CDR1 SGDLS and CDR2 YYNGEE. V was cut by 0 bases and J by 8 bases, with 17 bases left in between. CDR3 in DNA: TGTGCCAGCAGCGTAGGGTTAGAAGGGGTTGGCGAAAAACTGTTTTTT. Translating gives CASSVGLEGVGEKLFF.

This clone was observed once. The V call is TRBV19, the J call TRBJ1-3; no reliable D call. CDR1 is LNHDA, CDR2 SQIVND, per germline (reference sequence). This CDR3 comprises 17 residues. Trimming cost V 2 bases and J 8 bases, with 22 bases left between them. CDR3 DNA: TGTGCCAGTAGTATAAGGGTGGGAGGACGGCGGTTGGACACCATATATTTT. Protein sequence: CASSIRVGGRRLDTIYF. The variable domain in full, completed from reference TRBV19 and TRBJ1-3, reads DGGITQSPKYLFRKEGQNVTLSCEQNLNHDAMYWYRQDPGQGLRLIYYSQIVNDFQKGDIAEGYSVSREKKESFPLTVTSAQKNPTAFYLCASSIRVGGRRLDTIYFGEGSWLTVV.

V and J are TRBV18 and TRBJ1-3; maybe TRBD1 (6 bases). The germline V gene encodes CDR1 KGHSH and CDR2 LQKENI. This CDR3 is built from 15 residues. V dropped 6 bases and J dropped 2 bases, with 14 bases sitting between them. CDR3 in amino acids: CASSELQGTGNTIYF. DNA for the CDR3: TGTGCCAGCTCCGAGCTCCAGGGGACTGGAAACACCATATATTTT.

This clone is a singleton in its sample. The rearrangement links TRBV12-3 or TRBV12-4 to TRBJ2-7, with D tentatively TRBD1 (6 bases). V lost 7 bases, J lost 6 bases, and 16 bases lay in between. There are 13 residues in the CDR3. In DNA form, the CDR3 reads TGTGCCAGCACATGGGGGCAGGGAATCGAGCAGTACTTC. It translates to CASTWGQGIEQYF.

The rearrangement uses TRBV30 and TRBJ1-3; 7 bases are shared with TRBD1. Germline V gives CDR1 GTSNPN, CDR2 SVGIG (reference sequence). This CDR3 has 14 residues. Trimming at V came to 5 bases and at J to 2 bases, leaving 6 bases not matched to a gene. CDR3 nucleotide sequence: TGTGCCTGGGTGCCCCAGGGGGCTGGAAACACCATATATTTT. Translation gives CAWVPQGAGNTIYF.

V usage is TRBV19 and J usage is TRBJ2-7; D is uncertain. V was cut by 4 bases and J by 5 bases, with 15 bases left in between. The CDR3 sequence is 14 residues long. CDR1 and CDR2 from the germline V gene are LNHDA and SQIVND (reference sequence). Written as DNA, the CDR3 is TGTGCCAGTAGTAGCGGTCGGAGCGTCAACGAGCAGTACTTC. Translated, it gives CASSSGRSVNEQYF.

This clone was found a few times. CDR3 sequence reads: CASSPRSTDRSEAFF. The CDR3 DNA sequence: TGTGCCAGCTCACCCCGATCGACAGATAGATCTGAAGCTTTCTTT. This chain uses TRBV18 with TRBJ1-1, with a tentative D call TRBD1 (5 bases). The CDR3 consists of 15 residues. CDR1 KGHSH and CDR2 LQKENI come from the germline V gene. Trimming pared 3 bases from V and 6 bases from J, leaving 17 bases between.

Only a few counts were recorded for this clone. The J gene is TRBJ2-7, the V gene TRBV6-2 or TRBV6-3; 7 nucleotides agree with TRBD1. Germline V lookup: CDR1 MNHEY, CDR2 SVGEGT. V shed 0 bases, J shed 3 bases, and the junction held 17 bases outside the gene matches. The CDR3 is 19 residues long. The CDR3 here is CASSYSILETGFGNYEQYF. The CDR3, as DNA: TGTGCCAGCAGTTACTCGATCTTGGAGACAGGGTTTGGAAACTACGAGCAGTACTTC.

The table lists this clone with a few counts. The chain recombines TRBV5-5 with TRBJ1-5, with TRBD1 identical over 7 bases. The CDR3 extends over 15 amino acids. J gave up 2 bases and V 1 base, and 3 bases lay outside the gene matches. Per the germline V gene, CDR1 is SGHKS and CDR2 is YYEKEE (reference sequence). CDR3 nucleotides: TGTGCCAGCAGCTTGCATACAGGGGGCAATCAGCCCCAGCATTTT. This encodes CASSLHTGGNQPQHF.

The rearrangement links TRBV20-1 to TRBJ1-2, with D unresolved. With 8 bases removed from V and 4 bases from J, the gap between germline ends came to 8 bases. The germline gives CDR1 DFQATT, CDR2 SNEGSKA (reference sequence). The CDR3 has 10 amino acids. CDR3 coding DNA: TGCAGTACCCCGCGCTATGGCTACACCTTC. Amino acid sequence: CSTPRYGYTF.

The count of this clone is one. The chain employs TRBV11-2 and TRBJ1-1; 7 nucleotides agree with TRBD1. Germline lookup yields CDR1 SGHAT and CDR2 FQNNGV. The J segment lost 1 base and the V segment lost 4 bases, leaving 9 bases of the junction unmatched. The CDR3 covers 16 residues. Written as DNA, the CDR3 is TGTGCCAGCAGCTCAAGGGGGGACAGAGAGAACACTGAAGCTTTCTTT. Encoded protein: CASSSRGDRENTEAFF.

This clone has a single count. The gene calls are TRBV28 and TRBJ1-4; 8 nucleotides agree with TRBD1. Germline V gene lookup returns CDR1 MDHEN and CDR2 SYDVKM. This CDR3 has 19 residues. Trimming took 3 bases from V and 0 from J; bases not matched to a gene: 12. CDR3 region: CASSFPGQGGDATNEKLFF. DNA of the CDR3: TGTGCCAGCAGTTTCCCCGGACAGGGTGGGGATGCAACTAATGAAAAACTGTTTTTT.

This clone has just a few counts. This sequence joins TRBV4-2 and TRBJ1-1; D ambiguous. The CDR3 is 11 amino acids. Germline V gene lookup returns CDR1 LGHNA and CDR2 YNFKEQ. Trimming shortened V by 1 base and J by 7 bases, and 4 bases separated the two germline ends. This CDR3 reads CASSQAIEAFF. The CDR3 nucleotides read TGTGCCAGCAGCCAAGCTATTGAAGCTTTCTTT.

This clone was detected only a few times. The chain combines TRBV4-1 with TRBJ1-1; D possibly corresponds to TRBD1 (5 bases). This CDR3 contains 14 residues. Germline V gene sequence: CDR1 MGHRA, CDR2 YSYEKL. Trimming removed 0 bases at V and 10 bases at J, with 15 bases between. The CDR3 DNA reads TGCGCCAGCAGCCAAGATCCCCTCTCCGGGGGAGCTTTCTTT. It is translated as CASSQDPLSGGAFF.

This rearrangement joins TRBV5-1 to TRBJ1-4; the D is unclear. From germline, CDR1 is SGHRS and CDR2 YFSETQ. Deletions cut 0 bases from V and 0 bases from J, with 9 bases between. The length of the CDR3 is 16 residues. The chain's CDR3 is CASSLDGVATNEKLFF. CDR3 in DNA: TGCGCCAGCAGCTTGGACGGGGTAGCAACTAATGAAAAACTGTTTTTT.

A note on this clone: This CDR3 is also generated by other DNA sequences in the sample. The rearrangement links TRBV5-1 to TRBJ2-1, with a possible D match to TRBD2 (5 bases). V was trimmed by 0 bases and J by 6 bases, leaving 7 bases between them. CDR1 is SGHRS, CDR2 YFSETQ, per germline. This CDR3 comprises 13 residues. The CDR3 sequence is CASSLGGSNEQFF. CDR3 nucleotide sequence: TGCGCCAGCAGCTTGGGTGGGAGCAATGAGCAGTTCTTC.

This sequence joins TRBV15 and TRBJ2-1; D possibly corresponds to TRBD2 (7 bases). The germline V gene encodes CDR1 LNHNV and CDR2 YYDKDF (reference sequence). The CDR3 covers 13 residues. V lost 10 bases to trimming and J lost 4 bases, with 14 bases between them. The DNA of the CDR3 is TGTGCCAGCGGGAGAGGGGGGTACAATGAGCAGTTCTTC. It is translated as CASGRGGYNEQFF.

The rearrangement joins TRBV7-2 to TRBJ1-5, with 10 bases lining up with TRBD1. This CDR3 spans 16 amino acids. V was pared by 5 bases and J by 2 bases, with 6 bases of the junction left unmatched. Germline V CDR1 and CDR2: SGHTA, FQGNSA. In DNA, the CDR3 is TGTGCCAGCAGCAGGGGGGACAGGGGAGGCAATCAGCCCCAGCATTTT. Translating it yields CASSRGDRGGNQPQHF. Full variable domain (remainder filled in from reference TRBV7-2 and TRBJ1-5): GAGVSQSPSNKVTEKGKDVELRCDPISGHTALYWYRQSLGQGLEFLIYFQGNSAPDKSGLPSDRFSAERTGGSVSTLTIQRTQQEDSAVYLCASSRGDRGGNQPQHFGDGTRLSIL.

This clone showed up just once. This same CDR3 is encoded by further DNA sequences in the sample. V and J are TRBV28 and TRBJ1-2; D call uncertain. This CDR3 comprises 13 residues. Trimming pared 3 bases from V and 3 bases from J, leaving 8 bases between. Germline CDR1 MDHEN, CDR2 SYDVKM. This CDR3 reads CASSLAGDYGYTF. In nucleotides, the CDR3 is TGTGCCAGCAGTTTGGCGGGTGACTATGGCTACACCTTC.

The CDR3: CATSITDSNQPQHF. Here the CDR3 DNA reads TGTGCCACCAGCATAACAGATAGCAATCAGCCCCAGCATTTT. The V gene is TRBV15, the J gene TRBJ1-5; D remains unclear. There are 14 residues in the CDR3. V was clipped by 4 bases and J by 0 bases, with 7 bases between them. Germline-derived CDR1 and CDR2 are LNHNV and YYDKDF (reference sequence).

A single count supports this clone. The genes are TRBV15 and TRBJ1-2, with a tentative D call TRBD1 (6 bases). The CDR3 sequence is 14 residues long. V was trimmed by 3 bases and J by 5 bases, leaving 13 bases between them. Looked up from germline, CDR1 is LNHNV and CDR2 is YYDKDF (reference sequence). The CDR3 DNA is TGTGCCACCAGCAGGGACCGGACAGCGTATGGCTACACCTTC. Its translation is CATSRDRTAYGYTF.

The gene calls are TRBV4-1 and TRBJ2-7, with 9 bases matching TRBD1. CDR3 length equals 15 residues. V shed 3 bases, J shed 7 bases, and the junction held 10 bases outside the gene matches. Germline-derived CDR1 and CDR2 are MGHRA and YSYEKL. The CDR3 DNA sequence: TGCGCCAGCAGCCAGCCCTCCGGGACAGGGAAGGAGCAGTACTTC. It translates to CASSQPSGTGKEQYF.

This sequence joins TRBV18 and TRBJ1-3; D may be TRBD1 (6 bases). Germline values: CDR1 KGHSH, CDR2 LQKENI. Trimming left V 4 bases short and J 4 bases short, with 14 bases between. The CDR3 is 15 residues long. This chain's CDR3 is CASSRRGARGNTIYF. The CDR3 DNA sequence: TGTGCCAGCTCACGCCGGGGGGCGCGAGGAAACACCATATATTTT.

V and J are TRBV24-1 and TRBJ1-2, with unresolved D. The CDR3 spans 14 residues. The germline V gene has CDR1 KGHDR and CDR2 SFDVKD. The germline V and J ends were trimmed by 1 base and 1 base, with 6 bases remaining between them. In nucleotides, the CDR3 is TGTGCCACCAGTGATTTCCAGGTTAACTATGGCTACACCTTC. As protein: CATSDFQVNYGYTF.

This sequence joins TRBV21-1 and TRBJ1-2. TRBV21-1 counts as a pseudogene. CDR3 length: 13 residues. The CDR3 loop is CASRREKLHGYTF. The CDR3 bases are TGTGCCAGCAGGCGGGAGAAGCTGCATGGCTACACCTTC.

The V gene is TRBV7-9, the J gene TRBJ1-5, with D uncertain. V was clipped by 2 bases and J by 3 bases, with 8 bases between them. The germline V gene has CDR1 SEHNR and CDR2 FQNEAQ (reference sequence). The CDR3 sequence is 14 residues long. The chain's CDR3 is CASSLPGFNQPQHF. CDR3 sequence (DNA): TGTGCCAGCAGCTTACCCGGGTTCAATCAGCCCCAGCATTTT.

The gene calls are TRBV19 and TRBJ1-2; 10 nucleotides line up with TRBD1. CDR3 size: 15 residues. The junction had 8 bases not matched to a gene; V was cut back by 7 bases and J by 3 bases. Germline V gives CDR1 LNHDA, CDR2 SQIVND (reference sequence). The CDR3 DNA is TGTGCCAGTACCCCGACAGGGGGCGATTACTATGGCTACACCTTC. It encodes CASTPTGGDYYGYTF.

The V and J genes are TRBV30 and TRBJ2-7; 9 nucleotides align to TRBD1. V lost 7 bases to trimming and J lost 1 base; unmatched junction nucleotides: 5. Germline values: CDR1 GTSNPN, CDR2 SVGIG (reference sequence). This CDR3 spans 13 amino acids. This chain's CDR3 is CASGTGISYEQYF. The CDR3 coding sequence is TGTGCCTCCGGGACAGGGATATCCTACGAGCAGTACTTC.

The rearrangement joins TRBV6-5 to TRBJ2-1; no reliable D call. The V end lost 4 bases, the J end lost 5 bases, and 6 bases lay between the germline ends. CDR3 length: 12 residues. Germline values: CDR1 MNHEY, CDR2 SVGAGI. CDR3 sequence reads: CASSFAHNEQFF. CDR3 DNA sequence: TGTGCCAGCAGTTTCGCGCACAATGAGCAGTTCTTC.

The chain couples TRBV6-2 or TRBV6-3 to TRBJ2-5; perhaps TRBD2 as D (7 bases). Germline V CDR1 and CDR2: MNHEY, SVGEGT. This CDR3 comprises 16 residues. Trimming pared 5 bases from V and 0 bases from J, leaving 16 bases between. As DNA, the CDR3 is TGTGCCAGCAGTCTGGGGGGGCTCGGGTACCAAGAGACCCAGTACTTC. Its protein is CASSLGGLGYQETQYF.